What follows is one T cell receptor (beta chain) and its context. This receptor's antigen is unknown. No much larger clone is present one base from it, and per-base qualities are unavailable. The Qiagen DNeasy kit was used to extract genomic DNA both from unsorted PBMCs and from the negatively selected CD4+ and CD8+ fractions. Amplification of TCR beta CDR3 regions was done by immunoSEQ multiplex PCR with primers that anneal to V and J segments. A synthetic immune receptor repertoire was used to minimize amplification bias, and any residual bias was removed computationally once sequencing was done. The study's own analysis went as follows. Repertoire diversity was quantified as the Shannon entropy index using custom Python scripts. The unsorted, CD4+ and CD8+ repertoires were each analyzed separately, with the exception of combined analyses, where CD4+ and CD8+ sequences were merged in silico. A clone was considered expanded if an increase in frequency of at least 2-fold after treatment relative to C1D1 was found, and a pseudocount of 0.5 was applied to clones undetected at baseline. Clones with 0 or 1 copy at C1D1 were defined as singleton clones, while clones with 2 or more copies were defined as non-singleton clones. Clones expanded in unsorted samples were annotated as CD4+, CD8+ or unknown by matching protein sequences in sorted samples from the same patient. Wilcoxon tests on paired samples were used to test changes in diversity from C1D1 to C4D1. TCRdb obtained this table from immuneACCESS and retained in-frame rearrangements with V and J assigned. These tables miss some clones; where compared with another copy, unresolved V genes account for less than half of the shortfall, and the remainder is unexplained. Clonal size and the V and J genes are those of that table, whereas D and trimming came from the DNA. The sample has about 13,000 clones on record, 70% to 90% of them singletons. Of the sample, about 15% is held by the ten largest clones.

The meaning of the sample's time point label: cycle 4 day 1 (C4D1), after five to seven weeks of nivolumab. Every trial patient had relapsed following autologous stem cell transplantation, and prior brentuximab vedotin exposure was what differed among cohorts A, B and C. The trial cohort was composed of 56 patients with relapsed/refractory classical Hodgkin lymphoma, for whom complete response, partial response or progressive disease was recorded as best overall response. In the multi-cohort phase II CheckMate 205 trial, trial patients received single-agent nivolumab. An independent review committee assessed best overall response by applying the 2007 International Working Group response criteria. PBMCs from the trial were collected at three points: immediately before nivolumab initiation (C1D1), and during therapy at cycle 2 day 1 and cycle 4 day 1. After peripheral blood was drawn into 8 mL Vacutainer Cell Preparation Tubes, PBMCs were isolated by centrifugation and then cryopreserved.

These data belong to a study of PD-1 blockade in classical Hodgkin lymphoma (dated by TCRdb to the early 2020s). Concerning the study at large: Nivolumab dosing was 3 mg/kg intravenously every 2 weeks, continuing until either disease progression or unacceptable toxicity. The study used CyTOF and TCR beta sequencing to define a peripheral blood immune signature of response to PD-1 blockade in classical Hodgkin lymphoma.

CDR1 and CDR2 were assigned from the germline V gene as SNHLY and FYNNEI. The CDR3 contains 13 residues, cysteine and phenylalanine counted. Solely the CDR3 DNA is kept, with 39 bases framed from the first base. V and J lose 6 bases and 7 bases, and a span of 12 bases separates them. Here is what the overall study found, with its caveats: The study was restricted to a single clinical trial cohort, and the causes of repertoire differences, possibly disease activity or prior therapy, were left undefined. Among trial patients, those achieving complete response had baseline diversity similar to that of newly diagnosed patients, while diversity was significantly lower in partial responders and progressors. A significant rise by C4D1 was seen in CD4+ but not CD8+ TCR diversity (p=0.0027 vs p=0.16), with the rise being most apparent in complete responders (p=0.02). Baseline TCR diversity was reported to be lower in newly diagnosed patients than in healthy donors and to be lower still in relapsed/refractory patients. Lower diversity was seen in patients whose nivolumab began less than 1 year after ASCT, and these patients were left out of later analyses so that immune reconstitution would not confound the results.

This chain joins TRBV2 to TRBJ1-4; TRBD1 is possibly the D segment (6 matching bases). The starting material was peripheral blood mononuclear cells (PBMCs), obtained before the fourth cycle of nivolumab. This receptor was taken from a human donor with classical Hodgkin lymphoma. The bases are TGTGCCAGCAGCTGGGGAGGGGGTGAAAAACTGTTTTTT. Its protein reads: CASSWGGGEKLFF.